This T cell receptor (beta chain) comes out of a study of blood T cell repertoires in COVID-19. At the level of the study: The origin of the acute and convalescent COVID-19 samples was the United States, Italy and Spain. In each case, the material was cDNA or gDNA derived from T cells, B-cell-depleted T cells, or PBMCs.

In the source study's methods: The authors estimated nucleated cell counts from reference gene primer amplification. Generated by immunoSEQ multiplex PCR, the TCRdb table keeps only in-frame clones and is missing some. V and J calls and clone size come straight from that table; D and trimming were deduced from the DNA. The sample contains almost 65,000 clones, about 88% of which appear only once. From germline, CDR1 is SGHDT and CDR2 YYEEEE. This CDR3 is built from 15 residues. V dropped 7 bases and J dropped 3 bases, with 17 bases sitting between them. Seattle-derived patients entered the study during active infection and were followed longitudinally.

The sequencing input was peripheral blood. The chain joins TRBV5-6 to TRBJ1-5; D is perhaps TRBD1 (5 bases). This sequence originates from a woman aged 55-75 years with COVID-19, enrolled during active disease. The CDR3 bases are TGTGCCAGCTCCAATGCGGGGCGGGACAATCAGCCCCAGCATTTT. The encoded protein is CASSNAGRDNQPQHF. Together with reference TRBV5-6 and TRBJ1-5, the CDR3 gives the full variable domain: DAGVTQSPTHLIKTRGQQVTLRCSPKSGHDTVSWYQQALGQGPQFIFQYYEEEERQRGNFPDRFSGHQFPNYSSELNVNALLLGDSALYLCASSNAGRDNQPQHFGDGTRLSIL.